This T cell receptor (beta chain) comes out of a study of Ad26.COV2.S vaccination and SARS-CoV-2 variants. Overall study results and limits: Spike-specific responses of CD8+ and CD4+ T cells were reported to display substantial breadth after vaccination.

This CDR3 is built from 16 residues. Germline CDR1 LNHDA, CDR2 SQIVND (reference sequence). V lost 9 bases and J 6 bases, leaving 24 bases between the germline ends. Treatment: around 19 received Ad26.COV2.S at low or high dose, single or two shots; several received placebo; per-sample allocation not given. The samples were gathered on day 63 after the first injection of vaccine or placebo. To note about this clone: Its antigen is not known.

The method was immunoSEQ multiplex PCR; TCRdb's version includes in-frame clones alone and lacks a portion of them. The table shows just under 250,000 clones, with roughly 90% occurring only once. This sample comprised peripheral blood, obtained in a trial of Ad26.COV2.S vaccine versus placebo. The source is a person between 18 and 65 years old who received the Ad26.COV2.S COVID-19 vaccine or a placebo. This sequence joins TRBV19 and TRBJ2-1, with D perhaps matching TRBD2 (5 bases). The CDR3 DNA sequence: TGTGCCAGGGACCGTCGGGATTTAGGCCCCCGCAATGAGCAGTTCTTC. This encodes CARDRRDLGPRNEQFF.